This T cell receptor (beta chain) stems from a study of blood T cells in healthy people across ages. General study findings and limits: The unsorted PBMCs prevented any conclusive comparison of naive versus antigen-experienced cells. Any changes in expanded clonotypes were possibly confounded, as donor CMV status remained unknown. TCR beta diversity tracked closely with naive T cell percentage.

The table lists this clonotype with a count of one. As yet, its antigen is unknown. Primers used in a second PCR of roughly 6 to 12 cycles were a sample-barcoded 5' primer and a J-beta primer mix. TCRdb passed the 5' RACE reads through MiXCR, listing each CDR3 protein once. This table has 1.5 million to 2 million distinct CDR3 sequences, about 39% appearing once. This receptor was identified in a human donor in good health. The sequencing sample was made of blood.

CDR3 region: CASSQEVQDIQYF. The CDR3 nucleotides read TGCGCCAGCAGCCAAGAGGTTCAAGACATTCAGTACTTC. The chain carries TRBV4-1 and TRBJ2-4; D is ambiguous. The CDR3 covers 13 residues. Germline V gene lookup returns CDR1 MGHRA and CDR2 YSYEKL. The V and J ends lost 0 bases and 8 bases respectively, with 8 bases between them.